The rows below give T cell receptor beta chains drawn from one sample of a study of T cell responses to AZD1222 COVID-19 vaccine. Clones were sequenced by immunoSEQ multiplex PCR, and TCRdb holds only the in-frame ones, with some missing. The sample contains under 150,000 clones, 70% to 90% of which appear only once. The material was peripheral blood, obtained on day 0 of AZD1222 vaccination. These receptors came from an adult in good health. CDR3s include the opening cysteine and the closing phenylalanine or tryptophan. A D gene is named only where the DNA matches it firmly. Clone size is not always given. Where it is, it says once, few, many or a class for expanded clones.

>TRBD2|TRBJ2-2|TRBV7-2|-
TGTGCCAGCAGCCCCTCCGGGACTACCAACACCGGGGAGCTGTTTTTT
CASSPSGTTNTGELFF
>-|TRBJ2-7|TRBV4-2|-
TGTGCCAGCAGCCATGCCACGTCCGGGGTCTACTACGAGCAGTACTTC
CASSHATSGVYYEQYF
>TRBD2|TRBJ2-6|TRBV19|-
TGTGCCAGTAGTAAGACTAGCGGTGGGGCCAACGTCCTGACTTTC
CASSKTSGGANVLTF
>-|TRBJ1-2|TRBV5-1|-
TGCGCCAGCAGCTTGGGGACCGGGGGTGGCAACTATGGCTACACCTTC
CASSLGTGGGNYGYTF
>-|TRBJ2-3|TRBV3-1/TRBV3-2|-
TGTGCCAGCACCTCACGGGCTAGCACAGATACGCAGTATTTT
CASTSRASTDTQYF
>-|TRBJ2-4|TRBV15|-
TGTGCCACCAGCAGAGGGCGGCTAGCCAAAAACATTCAGTACTTC
CATSRGRLAKNIQYF
>TRBD1|TRBJ1-2|TRBV4-1|-
TGCGCCAGCAGCCAGATACAGGGGGGGGACTATGGCTACACCTTC
CASSQIQGGDYGYTF
>-|TRBJ2-2|TRBV19|once
TGTGCCAGTAGTATCACAGGTGCGAACACCGGGGAGCTGTTTTTT
CASSITGANTGELFF
>TRBD1|TRBJ1-3|TRBV6-5|-
TGTGCCAGCAGTTTTGACAGGGGCTCTGGAAACACCATATATTTT
CASSFDRGSGNTIYF
>-|TRBJ1-4|TRBV27|-
TGTGCCAGCACCCCAAACAGACGGTCTACTAATGAAAAACTGTTTTTT
CASTPNRRSTNEKLFF
>-|TRBJ1-6|TRBV7-9|-
TGTGCCAGCAGCTTATCGGCGCTCTGGGATTCACCCCTCCACTTT
CASSLSALWDSPLHF
>-|TRBJ2-7|TRBV9|-
TGTGCCAGCAGCGTAGGGCCGGGGGACAGCGCCTACGAGCAGTACTTC
CASSVGPGDSAYEQYF
>TRBD1|TRBJ1-3|TRBV5-8|-
TGTGCCAGCAGCTTGCCGAGGGGGACAGGCAGAAACACCATATATTTT
CASSLPRGTGRNTIYF
>-|TRBJ2-1|TRBV7-2|-
TGTGCCAGCAGCTGGGACTGGAGGGGTGAGCAGTTCTTC
CASSWDWRGEQFF
>-|TRBJ2-3|TRBV9|-
TGTGCCAGCAGCGCCCCCCTCGCAGGAGCCTCACGAAATACGCAGTATTTT
CASSAPLAGASRNTQYF
>TRBD1|TRBJ2-7|TRBV4-2|-
TGTGCCAGCAGCCAAGCGGAGACAGGGGCTGGCGAGCAGTACTTC
CASSQAETGAGEQYF
>-|TRBJ2-7|TRBV7-2|-
TGTGCCAGCAGCTTAGAAGTGAGGAACTACGAGCAGTACTTC
CASSLEVRNYEQYF
>-|TRBJ1-2|TRBV7-2|-
TGTGCCAGCAGCCTGTTGGACCGAAACTATGGCTACACCTTC
CASSLLDRNYGYTF
>TRBD1|TRBJ1-2|TRBV10-3|once
TGTGCCAACCGACAGGGGGCGGACTATGGCTACACCTTC
CANRQGADYGYTF
>-|TRBJ2-7|TRBV11-2|-
TGTGCCAGCAGCCCCGTGGCGTGGTACGATTCGGCCTACGAGCAGTACTTC
CASSPVAWYDSAYEQYF
>TRBD1|TRBJ1-5|TRBV7-8|-
TGTGCCAGCAGCCGCGGGACAGGTCAATCCCTCAATCAGCCCCAGCATTTT
CASSRGTGQSLNQPQHF
>-|TRBJ2-2|TRBV7-2|-
TGTGCCAGCAGCTTCCGGGTTGGGATCTCTAACACCGGGGAGCTGTTTTTT
CASSFRVGISNTGELFF